This TCR beta chain is from a study of radiation and T cells in renal cell carcinoma. Time point: blood 4 weeks post-SBRT, at nephrectomy. Specified treatment: 15 Gy SBRT to primary tumor, nephrectomy 4 weeks later. Nephrectomy followed 15 Gy stereotactic body radiation by 4 weeks. TCRdb's table, derived via immunoSEQ multiplex PCR, lists solely in-frame clones and lacks some. The sample includes tens of thousands of clones, 81% of them seen just once. Germline V gene data show CDR1 as SGHNT and CDR2 as YYREEE (reference sequence). This CDR3 region has 16 residues. V gave up 4 bases and J gave up 7 bases; unmatched junction bases: 9.

This sequence was found in a man aged 55 to 70 with renal cell carcinoma. V usage is TRBV5-4 and J usage is TRBJ2-1, with TRBD2 identical over 12 bases. The sample in question was blood, obtained from a patient whose treatment included radiotherapy and nephrectomy. For the CDR3, the DNA is TGTGCCAGCAGCCCCCCTAGCGGGAGGGCCGGAAATGAGCAGTTCTTC. It codes for CASSPPSGRAGNEQFF.